The clone carrying this TCR beta chain was seen a handful of times. Its antigen is undetermined. From germline, CDR1 is MNHEY and CDR2 SMNVEV (reference sequence). CDR3 length: 16 residues. V was cut by 0 bases and J by 6 bases, with 15 bases left in between. Vbeta (60) and Jbeta (13) primers were used in the PCR. Produced via immunoSEQ multiplex PCR; TCRdb's table is partial and in-frame only. Among under 200,000 clones listed, approximately 85% were seen once. This specimen comes from a study of cytomegalovirus exposure and HLA in healthy donors. Turning to the study itself: Approximately 180 million T cells yielded approximately 110 million unique TCR beta sequences in earlier analysis. Overall study findings and caveats: TCR beta chain V- and J-gene trimming was linked, in a later analysis, to a missense variant in DCLRE1C.

The J gene is TRBJ2-1, the V gene TRBV27, with TRBD1 as a possible D gene (6 bases). This clonotype was sampled from a girl aged 2 to 9 in good health and CMV-seropositive. Sequences were obtained from PBMCs. The CDR3 DNA is TGTGCCAGCAGTTTATCGCTAGGGACAAGGATCAATGAGCAGTTCTTC. Amino acid sequence: CASSLSLGTRINEQFF.